These 20 T cell receptor beta chains originate from one sample sequenced in a study of blood T cell repertoires in COVID-19. The assay was immunoSEQ multiplex PCR, and TCRdb's table has in-frame clones only and misses some. The table shows about 140,000 clones, with roughly 85% occurring only once. The sequencing input was peripheral blood. Every receptor here comes from a man aged 50 or older with acute or convalescent COVID-19.

The chain recombines TRBV12-3 or TRBV12-4 with TRBJ1-1, with D perhaps TRBD1 (5 bases). V lost 11 bases, J lost 3 bases, and 13 bases lay in between. This CDR3 is built from 12 residues. The CDR3 DNA is TGTGCCGCAGGGCCCGAATACACTGAAGCTTTCTTT. It codes for CAAGPEYTEAFF.

The genes are TRBV30 and TRBJ1-6, with TRBD1 identical over 7 bases. The CDR3 spans 14 residues. After removal of 3 bases from V and 9 bases from J, the junction contained 8 bases not matched to a gene. Per germline, CDR1 GTSNPN and CDR2 SVGIG (reference sequence). The CDR3 nucleotides read TGTGCCTGGAGGGAGGGGGCGCGTTCTTCACCCCTCCACTTT. Encoded protein: CAWREGARSSPLHF. The complete variable domain, with remaining parts taken from reference TRBV30 and TRBJ1-6, reads SQTIHQWPATLVQPVGSPLSLECTVEGTSNPNLYWYRQAAGRGLQLLFYSVGIGQISSEVPQNLSASRPQDRQFILSSKKLLLSDSGFYLCAWREGARSSPLHFGNGTRLTVT.

This rearrangement joins TRBV10-3 to TRBJ2-7; tentatively, D is TRBD1 (5 bases). Trimming removed 0 bases from V and 3 bases from J, with 9 bases in between. Germline CDR1 is ENHRY and CDR2 is SYGVKD. The CDR3 contains 14 residues. The CDR3 protein is CAISESGVVYEQYF. The CDR3 DNA is TGTGCCATCAGTGAGTCAGGGGTGGTCTACGAGCAGTACTTC.

This clone was recorded once. V and J are TRBV7-9 and TRBJ1-2; 8 nucleotides align to TRBD1. The CDR3 spans 15 residues. Germline trimming cut 6 bases from V and 3 bases from J; bases unmatched to any gene: 9. Germline V gene data show CDR1 as SEHNR and CDR2 as FQNEAQ (reference sequence). The DNA of the CDR3 is TGTGCCAGCAGAACCGGGACAGGAAGCCACTATGGCTACACCTTC. This codes for CASRTGTGSHYGYTF.

The CDR3 DNA follows: TGTGCCAGCAGCCCCAGAGGGACAGTCTCTGGAAACACCATATATTTT. Protein: CASSPRGTVSGNTIYF. This rearrangement joins TRBV7-8 to TRBJ1-3, with 7 bases that match TRBD1. Germline V gene data show CDR1 as SGHVS and CDR2 as FQNEAQ. The CDR3 is 16 amino acids. With V trimmed by 5 bases and J by 0 bases, 7 bases remained unmatched.

This chain connects TRBV6-2 or TRBV6-3 to TRBJ1-2; the match to TRBD1 covers 7 bases. The CDR3 is made up of 13 amino acids. J lost 2 bases, V lost 5 bases, and 2 bases had no gene match. CDR1 is MNHEY and CDR2 is SVGEGT in the germline V gene. The CDR3 DNA is TGTGCCAGCAGTCGGGACAGCAACTATGGCTACACCTTC. Encoded protein: CASSRDSNYGYTF.

The chain joins TRBV24-1 to TRBJ2-3; perhaps TRBD2 as D (6 bases). Germline lookup yields CDR1 KGHDR and CDR2 SFDVKD. The CDR3 covers 15 residues. V lost 0 bases, J lost 5 bases, and 11 bases lay in between. The CDR3 here is CATSDLLLGGDTQYF. The CDR3 DNA reads TGTGCCACCAGTGATTTGCTCTTGGGGGGAGATACGCAGTATTTT.

This clone was seen a single time. The chain links TRBV6-2 or TRBV6-3 to TRBJ1-5; a possible D gene is TRBD1 (6 bases). V dropped 6 bases and J dropped 4 bases, with 19 bases sitting between them. The length of the CDR3 is 16 residues. Germline CDR1 reads MNHEY; CDR2 reads SVGEGT. This CDR3 reads CASSTISGTINQPQHF. The DNA of the CDR3 is TGTGCCAGCAGCACAATTAGTGGGACAATAAATCAGCCCCAGCATTTT.

The rearrangement joins TRBV7-9 to TRBJ2-7; possibly TRBD2 for D (5 bases). CDR1 and CDR2 (germline): SEHNR, FQNEAQ (reference sequence). The germline V and J ends were trimmed by 1 base and 2 bases, with 12 bases remaining between them. The CDR3 length is 15 residues. CDR3 nucleotides: TGTGCCAGCAGCTTAGGGTCGCTCGGGACCTACGAGCAGTACTTC. It translates to CASSLGSLGTYEQYF.

This clone occurred once. This sequence joins TRBV5-6 and TRBJ1-1; 9 bases are shared with TRBD1. Germline lookup yields CDR1 SGHDT and CDR2 YYEEEE. There are 16 residues in the CDR3. V lost 5 bases and J lost 2; bases outside the gene matches: 10. DNA of the CDR3: TGTGCCAGCAGGGGGACAGGGCTAAGGGGAAACACTGAAGCTTTCTTT. Protein product: CASRGTGLRGNTEAFF.

V usage is TRBV5-6 and J usage is TRBJ1-3, with 7 bases matching TRBD1. The germline CDR1 and CDR2 sequences are SGHDT and YYEEEE. Trimming removed 4 bases from V and 2 bases from J; junction bases left unmatched: 6. The CDR3 covers 15 residues. CDR3 amino acids: CASSPGRGPGNTIYF. The CDR3 DNA follows: TGTGCCAGCAGCCCCGGGAGGGGGCCTGGAAACACCATATATTTT.

The chain links TRBV11-2 to TRBJ1-4; 7 nucleotides match TRBD1. J was trimmed by 8 bases and V by 5 bases; bases with no gene match: 14. CDR1 is SGHAT, CDR2 FQNNGV, per germline. This CDR3 has 16 residues. CDR3 in amino acids: CASSLYEGASGEKLFF. CDR3 in DNA: TGTGCCAGCAGCCTATACGAGGGGGCGTCGGGCGAAAAACTGTTTTTT.

The chain links TRBV2 to TRBJ2-3; 8 bases fit TRBD2. CDR1 and CDR2 (germline): SNHLY, FYNNEI. The CDR3 is 16 amino acids. J gave up 1 base and V 7 bases, and 10 bases lay outside the gene matches. The chain's CDR3 is CASTVSPGGGTDTQYF. The CDR3 DNA reads TGTGCCAGCACCGTCAGCCCGGGGGGGGGCACAGATACGCAGTATTTT.

This clone was seen a handful of times. The J gene is TRBJ2-2, the V gene TRBV5-1; possible D gene TRBD1, 6 bases. Germline loops: CDR1 SGHRS, CDR2 YFSETQ. The V end was cut by 0 bases, the J end by 3 bases, with 6 bases between. The CDR3 covers 14 residues. The CDR3 DNA sequence: TGCGCCAGCAGCTTGGGACAGGACACCGGGGAGCTGTTTTTT. Its protein product is CASSLGQDTGELFF.

J is TRBJ2-7 and V is TRBV19; D ambiguous. Germline CDR1 and CDR2: LNHDA and SQIVND (reference sequence). V lost 4 bases, J lost 2 bases, and 15 bases lay in between. The CDR3 spans 15 residues. The CDR3 DNA sequence: TGTGCCAGTAGTAACCCAGGCCAGGAAACCTACGAGCAGTACTTC. Translation: CASSNPGQETYEQYF.

The chain combines TRBV30 with TRBJ1-6; TRBD1 is a possible D gene (6 bases). Trimming pared 0 bases from V and 10 bases from J, leaving 10 bases between. Germline-derived CDR1 and CDR2 are GTSNPN and SVGIG (reference sequence). This CDR3 spans 13 amino acids. DNA for the CDR3: TGTGCCTGGAGTGTACAGGGCGGGTCACCCCTCCACTTT. Protein product: CAWSVQGGSPLHF.

The chain is built from TRBV18 and TRBJ2-1; D ambiguous. Germline V CDR1 and CDR2: KGHSH, LQKENI. Trimming left V 3 bases short and J 5 bases short, with 11 bases between. This CDR3 region has 14 residues. In nucleotides, the CDR3 is TGTGCCAGCTCACCCAACCCCCGGGACAATGAGCAGTTCTTC. This gives the protein CASSPNPRDNEQFF.

The chain joins TRBV11-2 to TRBJ1-2; 8 bases are shared with TRBD1. Germline V lookup: CDR1 SGHAT, CDR2 FQNNGV. Trimming at V came to 8 bases and at J to 2 bases, leaving 10 bases not matched to a gene. The CDR3 is 15 amino acids. CDR3 protein: CASFRGQGKNYGYTF. CDR3 bases: TGTGCCAGCTTTCGCGGACAGGGCAAAAACTATGGCTACACCTTC.

The rearrangement links TRBV6-6 to TRBJ2-6, with 9 bases identical to TRBD1. After removal of 5 bases from V and 0 bases from J, the junction contained 5 bases not matched to a gene. Germline values: CDR1 MNHNY, CDR2 SVGAGI (reference sequence). This CDR3 has 17 amino acids. The CDR3 spells CASSHGQGNSGANVLTF. The CDR3 coding sequence is TGTGCCAGCAGTCACGGACAGGGGAACTCTGGGGCCAACGTCCTGACTTTC.

This clone has only one observation. This specimen includes other DNA sequences encoding the same CDR3. The rearrangement joins TRBV9 to TRBJ2-5; TRBD1 aligns across 11 bases. V shed 2 bases, J shed 4 bases, and the junction held 4 bases outside the gene matches. CDR1 is SGDLS, CDR2 YYNGEE, per germline. The CDR3 consists of 15 residues. CDR3 loop: CASSVAGTGGETQYF. In DNA form, the CDR3 reads TGTGCCAGCAGCGTCGCTGGGACAGGGGGAGAGACCCAGTACTTC.